What follows are 20 T cell receptor beta chains derived from one specimen sequenced in a study of blood T cells in healthy people across ages. Primed by a sample-barcoded 5' primer and a J-beta primer mix, a second PCR proceeded for 7 to 11 cycles. TCRdb recomputed calls from the 5' RACE reads with MiXCR, one row per CDR3 protein. The profile shows 760,000 or so distinct CDR3 sequences, roughly 25% of them singletons. These records were also assigned to another study, of T cells of mothers and their children.

Material: blood. The receptors derive from a boy aged 10-17 years in good health.

This clonotype was detected many times. Germline and junction disagree at one end, which may indicate a read error. This sequence joins TRBV5-1 and TRBJ2-5; D is perhaps TRBD2 (5 bases). CDR1 and CDR2 from the germline V gene are SGHRS and YFSETQ. The CDR3 spans 12 residues. DNA for the CDR3: TGTGCCAGCAGCTTGGAGGCGGAGACCCAGTACTTC. Its protein is CASSLEAETQYF. Drawing the rest from reference TRBV5-1 and TRBJ2-5, the complete variable domain is KAGVTQTPRYLIKTRGQQVTLSCSPISGHRSVSWYQQTPGQGLQFLFEYFSETQRNKGNFPGRFSGRQFSNSRSEMNVSTLELGDSALYLCASSLEAETQYFGPGTRLLVL.

The CDR3 coding sequence is TGTGCCAGTCCCCAGGAAGGGAACTATGGCTACACCTTC. It codes for CASPQEGNYGYTF. The chain combines TRBV7-2 with TRBJ1-2; unclear D gene. Germline loops: CDR1 SGHTA, CDR2 FQGNSA. The CDR3 has 13 amino acids. Trimming stripped 9 bases from V and 2 bases from J, with 13 bases between.

The V gene is TRBV28, the J gene TRBJ2-7, with TRBD2 identical over 8 bases. The V and J ends lost 8 bases and 9 bases, in that order; junction bases with no gene match: 15. The CDR3 is 14 amino acids. CDR1 is MDHEN and CDR2 is SYDVKM in the germline V gene. CDR3 amino acids: CASSPTGTSWVQYF. Written as DNA, the CDR3 is TGTGCCAGCTCGCCTACCGGGACTAGTTGGGTGCAGTACTTC.

V and J are TRBV29-1 and TRBJ1-2; D gene uncertain. Germline lookup yields CDR1 SQVTM and CDR2 ANQGSEA. The germline V and J ends were trimmed by 5 bases and 4 bases, with 5 bases remaining between them. The CDR3 extends over 10 amino acids. DNA for the CDR3: TGCAGCGTTTATCTCTATGGCTACACCTTC. This translates into CSVYLYGYTF.

In its sample, this clonotype was seen a few times. V and J are TRBV20-1 and TRBJ2-1; TRBD2 agrees at 16 bases. The CDR3 covers 17 residues. V dropped 6 bases and J dropped 1; count of bases not matched to a gene: 6. Germline loops: CDR1 DFQATT, CDR2 SNEGSKA (reference sequence). The CDR3 bases are TGCAGTGCGGCCGGGACTAGCGGGAGGGAGTCCTACAATGAGCAGTTCTTC. This gives the protein CSAAGTSGRESYNEQFF.

The chain is built from TRBV29-1 and TRBJ2-5; unclear D gene. The assigned J gene may be wrong: the sequence end matches TRBJ2-7 better. Germline V CDR1 and CDR2: SQVTM, ANQGSEA. The CDR3 totals 12 residues. This CDR3 reads CSVLAGYYEQYF. As DNA, the CDR3 is TGCAGCGTCCTGGCAGGTTACTACGAGCAGTACTTC.

The V and J genes are TRBV29-1 and TRBJ2-7; TRBD1 aligns across 7 bases. Germline CDR1 and CDR2: SQVTM and ANQGSEA. V lost 1 base, J lost 6 bases, and 0 bases stayed unmatched. The CDR3 extends over 11 amino acids. The CDR3 DNA follows: TGCAGCGTTGAAGGGGACAGCGAGCAGTACTTC. Its protein product is CSVEGDSEQYF.

A few counts support this clonotype. The chain carries TRBV29-1 and TRBJ2-3; D is possibly TRBD2 (7 bases). The CDR3 runs to 16 residues. Germline V lookup: CDR1 SQVTM, CDR2 ANQGSEA. Trimming stripped 3 bases from V and 3 bases from J, with 19 bases between. The CDR3 bases are TGCAGCGTTGAGGGAGGGGGTAGTGGGTCGACAGATACGCAGTATTTT. The encoded protein is CSVEGGGSGSTDTQYF.

The rearrangement joins TRBV29-1 to TRBJ1-1, with TRBD1 as a possible D gene (6 bases). This CDR3 has 16 residues. With 8 bases removed from V and 1 base from J, the gap between germline ends came to 23 bases. Per the germline V gene, CDR1 is SQVTM and CDR2 is ANQGSEA. In DNA, the CDR3 is TGCAGCCACGCACAGGGCGGAGGAGGGGGGAACACTGAAGCTTTCTTT. Translating gives CSHAQGGGGGNTEAFF.

This clonotype was seen a handful of times. The V and J genes are TRBV29-1 and TRBJ2-5; tentative D call: TRBD1 (7 bases). Germline loops: CDR1 SQVTM, CDR2 ANQGSEA. The CDR3 consists of 14 residues. CDR3 DNA sequence: TGCACAGGGGGACTCAGACTCCGAGGAGAGACCCAGTACTTC. Protein product: CTGGLRLRGETQYF.

A few counts support this clonotype. The V gene is TRBV12-3 or TRBV12-4, the J gene TRBJ2-5; 7 positions agree with TRBD2. Trimming took 6 bases from V and 5 from J; bases not matched to a gene: 15. CDR3 length equals 16 residues. The CDR3 nucleotides are TGTGCCAGCAGACTACACCGGGACCCCGGGGGGGAGACCCAGTACTTC. It specifies CASRLHRDPGGETQYF.

This clonotype was detected only a few times. The V and J genes are TRBV3-1 and TRBJ2-1; D might be TRBD2 (7 bases). The CDR3 has 18 amino acids. V lost 0 bases and J 2 bases, leaving 17 bases between the germline ends. CDR1 is LGHDT and CDR2 is YNNKEL in the germline V gene (reference sequence). In nucleotides, the CDR3 is TGTGCCAGCAGCCAAGACCCCCCGGGGGGCCAAACCTACAATGAGCAGTTCTTC. Translating it yields CASSQDPPGGQTYNEQFF.

V and J are TRBV4-1 and TRBJ2-7; D call uncertain. Trimming shortened V by 2 bases and J by 0 bases, and 20 bases separated the two germline ends. The germline gives CDR1 MGHRA, CDR2 YSYEKL. The CDR3 is 18 residues long. Here the CDR3 reads CASSQSMKREKSSYEQYF. In DNA, the CDR3 is TGCGCCAGCAGCCAATCGATGAAAAGGGAAAAAAGCTCCTACGAGCAGTACTTC.

CDR3 bases: TGTGCCAGCAGCCATGACGACTGGGGTACTGGGGCCAACGTCCTGACTTTC. It yields the protein CASSHDDWGTGANVLTF. The chain is built from TRBV3-1 and TRBJ2-6; D is uncertain. Germline CDR1 LGHDT, CDR2 YNNKEL (reference sequence). Trimming took 3 bases from V and 2 from J, leaving 14 bases between them. The CDR3 runs to 17 residues.

In its sample, this clonotype was seen a few times. V and J are TRBV2 and TRBJ1-1; weak D call: TRBD1 (5 bases). V lost 3 bases, J lost 0 bases, and 11 bases lay in between. The CDR3 is 15 amino acids. Germline V gene sequence: CDR1 SNHLY, CDR2 FYNNEI. The CDR3 is CASSDPTAVNTEAFF. CDR3 DNA: TGTGCCAGCAGTGACCCGACAGCGGTGAACACTGAAGCTTTCTTT.

V gene TRBV10-2 combines with J gene TRBJ2-7; tentative D call: TRBD2 (5 bases). Germline assignment: CDR1 WSHSY and CDR2 SAAADI. The CDR3 extends over 16 amino acids. The germline V and J ends were trimmed by 6 bases and 0 bases, with 18 bases remaining between them. The DNA for the CDR3 is TGCGCCAGCAGCGTGGAGGAGAACTGGGGCTCCTACGAGCAGTACTTC. Its protein is CASSVEENWGSYEQYF.

This chain uses TRBV7-8 with TRBJ1-3; TRBD1 is a possible D gene (6 bases). This CDR3 contains 15 residues. CDR1 is SGHVS and CDR2 is FQNEAQ in the germline V gene. Deletions cut 3 bases from V and 8 bases from J, with 17 bases between. The CDR3 DNA follows: TGTGCCAGCAGCTTTCTGACAGGCCCCCTGGACACCATATATTTT. Its protein product is CASSFLTGPLDTIYF.

This clonotype showed up just a few times. The CDR3 loop is CASARWTDPNYGYTF. The CDR3, as DNA: TGTGCCAGCGCCCGGTGGACAGATCCTAACTATGGCTACACCTTC. This rearrangement joins TRBV12-3 or TRBV12-4 to TRBJ1-2, with D maybe TRBD1 (6 bases). The CDR3 contains 15 residues. V shed 8 bases and J shed 0 bases, with 16 bases lying between them.

The V call is TRBV7-2, the J call TRBJ2-5; D possibly corresponds to TRBD1 (5 bases). The J call may be incorrect, as the DNA end agrees better with TRBJ2-7. The CDR3 runs to 15 residues. Germline V CDR1 and CDR2: SGHTA, FQGNSA. CDR3 in amino acids: CASSTRQSLSYEQYF. CDR3 nucleotide sequence: TGTGCCAGCAGCACAAGACAGTCCCTGTCCTACGAGCAGTACTTC.

The chain uses TRBV11-3 and TRBJ2-1; a weak D match, TRBD1 (5 bases). From germline, CDR1 is SGHNT and CDR2 YENEEA. CDR3 length: 15 amino acids. V was shortened by 1 base and J by 8 bases, with 15 bases between the two germline ends. The CDR3 is CASSLVLNQGYEQFF. DNA for the CDR3: TGTGCCAGCAGCTTAGTTCTAAACCAGGGCTATGAGCAGTTCTTC.